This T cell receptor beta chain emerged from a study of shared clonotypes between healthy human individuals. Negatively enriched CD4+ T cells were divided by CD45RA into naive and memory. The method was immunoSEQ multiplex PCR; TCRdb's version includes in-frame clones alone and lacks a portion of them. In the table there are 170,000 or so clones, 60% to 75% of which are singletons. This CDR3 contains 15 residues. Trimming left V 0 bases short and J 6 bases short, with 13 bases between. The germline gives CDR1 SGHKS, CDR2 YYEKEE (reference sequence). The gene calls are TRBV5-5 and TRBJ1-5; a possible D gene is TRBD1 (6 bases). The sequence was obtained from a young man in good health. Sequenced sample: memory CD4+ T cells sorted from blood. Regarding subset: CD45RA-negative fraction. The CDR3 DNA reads TGTGCCAGCAGCTTGGCCGGTTGGGGGGCTCAGCCCCAGCATTTT. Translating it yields CASSLAGWGAQPQHF.